The rows below give T cell receptor beta chains drawn from one sample of a study of CD8 T cells in ankylosing spondylitis. In TCRdb, the 5' RACE reads were re-called with MiXCR into one record per CDR3 protein. The table shows about 540,000 distinct CDR3 sequences, with about 13% occurring only once. Sequenced input: blood, either unsorted or a sorted T cell fraction (not recorded which). The receptors stem from a male donor with ankylosing spondylitis. Both conserved end residues are part of each CDR3. Each record gives: J gene, CDR3 length, V gene, CDR3 protein.

J: TRBJ2-5; length: 15; V: TRBV30; CDR3: CAWSAGPGGRETQYF
J: TRBJ1-1; length: 13; V: TRBV20-1; CDR3: CSAPSRERGEAFF
J: TRBJ1-1; length: 15; V: TRBV7-2; CDR3: CASSLRTGSFTEAFF
J: TRBJ2-2; length: 12; V: TRBV5-1; CDR3: CASTFGPGELFF
J: TRBJ1-1; length: 15; V: TRBV4-2; CDR3: CASSLEDRINTEAFF
J: TRBJ1-4; length: 14; V: TRBV6-1; CDR3: CASSPTRSNEKLFF
J: TRBJ2-5; length: 16; V: TRBV4-1; CDR3: CASSQGISGRGETQYF
J: TRBJ2-2; length: 16; V: TRBV5-1; CDR3: CASSLARGSNTGELFF
J: TRBJ2-1; length: 17; V: TRBV11-2; CDR3: CASSLVSGTGGFNEQFF
J: TRBJ2-1; length: 15; V: TRBV4-1; CDR3: CASSQDRKGGNEQFF
J: TRBJ1-4; length: 14; V: TRBV12-3/TRBV12-4; CDR3: CASLRGTTNEKLFF
J: TRBJ1-5; length: 14; V: TRBV5-1; CDR3: CASSLTGENQPQHF
J: TRBJ1-2; length: 14; V: TRBV9; CDR3: CASSVGKDRDGYTF
J: TRBJ1-2; length: 13; V: TRBV20-1; CDR3: CSAVVDRDYGYTF
J: TRBJ2-5; length: 15; V: TRBV19; CDR3: CASRFRPDIQETQYF
J: TRBJ2-2; length: 17; V: TRBV7-7; CDR3: CASSSGLAGGRTGELFF
J: TRBJ2-2; length: 12; V: TRBV29-1; CDR3: CSVRQGSGELFF
J: TRBJ2-7; length: 14; V: TRBV7-9; CDR3: CASSQRDRGYEQYF
J: TRBJ2-1; length: 15; V: TRBV14; CDR3: CASSPLSGIDNEQFF
J: TRBJ2-3; length: 14; V: TRBV5-1; CDR3: CASSDTGPTDTQYF
J: TRBJ2-4; length: 16; V: TRBV7-9; CDR3: CASSFASGRGKNIQYF
J: TRBJ2-1; length: 14; V: TRBV9; CDR3: CASSTFLAVDEQFF
J: TRBJ1-1; length: 13; V: TRBV10-1; CDR3: CASSESMEVQAFF
J: TRBJ2-5; length: 11; V: TRBV30; CDR3: CAWGLQETQYF